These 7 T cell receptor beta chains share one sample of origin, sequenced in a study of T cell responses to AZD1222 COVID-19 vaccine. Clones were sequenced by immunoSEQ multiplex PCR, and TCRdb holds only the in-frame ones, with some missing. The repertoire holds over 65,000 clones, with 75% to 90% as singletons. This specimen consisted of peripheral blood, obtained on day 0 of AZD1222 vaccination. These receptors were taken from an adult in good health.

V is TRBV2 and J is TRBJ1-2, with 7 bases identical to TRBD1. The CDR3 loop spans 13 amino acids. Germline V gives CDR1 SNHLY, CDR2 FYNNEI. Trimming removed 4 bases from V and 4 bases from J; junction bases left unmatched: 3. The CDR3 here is CASSVGQTYGYTF. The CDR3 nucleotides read TGTGCCAGCAGTGTGGGACAGACCTATGGCTACACCTTC.

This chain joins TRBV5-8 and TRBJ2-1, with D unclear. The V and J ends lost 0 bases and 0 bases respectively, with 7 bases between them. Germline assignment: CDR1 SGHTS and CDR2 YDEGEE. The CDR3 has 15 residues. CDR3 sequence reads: CASSLEWGSYNEQFF. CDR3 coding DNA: TGTGCCAGCAGCTTGGAGTGGGGCTCCTACAATGAGCAGTTCTTC.

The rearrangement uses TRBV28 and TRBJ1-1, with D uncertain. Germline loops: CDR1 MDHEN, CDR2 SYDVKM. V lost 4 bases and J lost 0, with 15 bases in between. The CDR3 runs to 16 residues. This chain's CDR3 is CASSSVDGLMNTEAFF. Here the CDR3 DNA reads TGTGCCAGCAGTTCCGTAGACGGACTAATGAACACTGAAGCTTTCTTT. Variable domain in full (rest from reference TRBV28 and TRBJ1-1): DVKVTQSSRYLVKRTGEKVFLECVQDMDHENMFWYRQDPGLGLRLIYFSYDVKMKEKGDIPEGYSVSREKKERFSLILESASTNQTSMYLCASSSVDGLMNTEAFFGQGTRLTVV.

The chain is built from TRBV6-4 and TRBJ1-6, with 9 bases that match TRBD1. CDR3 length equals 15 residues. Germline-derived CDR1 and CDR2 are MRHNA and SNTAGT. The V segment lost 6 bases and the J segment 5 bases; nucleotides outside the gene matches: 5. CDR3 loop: CASSAGTGNNSPLHF. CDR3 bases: TGTGCCAGCAGCGCGGGGACAGGGAATAATTCACCCCTCCACTTT.

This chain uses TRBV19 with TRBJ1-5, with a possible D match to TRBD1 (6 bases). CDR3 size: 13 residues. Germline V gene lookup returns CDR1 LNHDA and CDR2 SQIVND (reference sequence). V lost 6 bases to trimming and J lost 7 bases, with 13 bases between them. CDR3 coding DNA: TGTGCCAGTAGACTACAGGGTGGCCAGCCCCAGCATTTT. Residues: CASRLQGGQPQHF.

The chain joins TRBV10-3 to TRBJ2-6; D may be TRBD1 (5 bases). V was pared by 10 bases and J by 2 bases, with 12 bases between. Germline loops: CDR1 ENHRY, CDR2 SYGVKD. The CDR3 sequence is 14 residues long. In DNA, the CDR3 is TGTGCCAGCCAAGCAGGGACTGGGGCCAACGTCCTGACTTTC. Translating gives CASQAGTGANVLTF.

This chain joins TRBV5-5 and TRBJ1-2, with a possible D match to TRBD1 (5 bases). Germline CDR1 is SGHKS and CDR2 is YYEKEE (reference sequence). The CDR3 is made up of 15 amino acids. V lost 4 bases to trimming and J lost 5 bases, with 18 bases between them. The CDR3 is CASSPSGGVGYGYTF. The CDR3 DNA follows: TGTGCCAGCAGCCCCTCTGGGGGGGTGGGGTATGGCTACACCTTC.